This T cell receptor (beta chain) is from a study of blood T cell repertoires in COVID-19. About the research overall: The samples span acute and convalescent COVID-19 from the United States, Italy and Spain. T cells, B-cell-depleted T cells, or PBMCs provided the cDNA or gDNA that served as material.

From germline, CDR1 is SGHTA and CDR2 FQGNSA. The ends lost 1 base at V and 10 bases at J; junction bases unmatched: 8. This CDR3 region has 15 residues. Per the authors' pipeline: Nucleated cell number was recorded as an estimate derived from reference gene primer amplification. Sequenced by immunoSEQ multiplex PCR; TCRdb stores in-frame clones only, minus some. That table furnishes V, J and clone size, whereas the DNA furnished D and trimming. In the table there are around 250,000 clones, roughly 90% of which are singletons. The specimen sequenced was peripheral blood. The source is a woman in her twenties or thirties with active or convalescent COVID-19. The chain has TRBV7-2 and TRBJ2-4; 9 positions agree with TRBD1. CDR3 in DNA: TGTGCCAGCAGCTTAGAGGGCGGGACAGGGAGGATTCAGTACTTC. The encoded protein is CASSLEGGTGRIQYF. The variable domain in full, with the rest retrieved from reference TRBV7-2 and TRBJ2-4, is GAGVSQSPSNKVTEKGKDVELRCDPISGHTALYWYRQSLGQGLEFLIYFQGNSAPDKSGLPSDRFSAERTGGSVSTLTIQRTQQEDSAVYLCASSLEGGTGRIQYFGAGTRLSVL.